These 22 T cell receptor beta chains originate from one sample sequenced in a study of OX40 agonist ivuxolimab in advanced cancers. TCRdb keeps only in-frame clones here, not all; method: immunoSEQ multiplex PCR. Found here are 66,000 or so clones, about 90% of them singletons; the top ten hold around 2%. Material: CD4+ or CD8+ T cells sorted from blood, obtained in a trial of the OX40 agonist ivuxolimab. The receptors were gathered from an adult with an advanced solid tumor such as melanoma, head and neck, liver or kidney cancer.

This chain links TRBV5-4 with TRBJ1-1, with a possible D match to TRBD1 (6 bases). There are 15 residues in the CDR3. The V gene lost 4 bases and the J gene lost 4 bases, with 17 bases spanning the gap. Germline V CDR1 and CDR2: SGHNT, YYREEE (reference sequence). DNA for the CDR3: TGTGCCAGCAGCCCGGGGGGGCAGGCTCCCACTGAAGCTTTCTTT. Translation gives CASSPGGQAPTEAFF.

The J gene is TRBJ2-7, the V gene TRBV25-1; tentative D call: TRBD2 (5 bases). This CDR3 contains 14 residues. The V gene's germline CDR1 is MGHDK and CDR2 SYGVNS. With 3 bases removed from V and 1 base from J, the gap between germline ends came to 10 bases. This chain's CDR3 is CASSDPGTSYEQYF. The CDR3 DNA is TGTGCCAGCAGTGACCCGGGAACGTCCTACGAGCAGTACTTC.

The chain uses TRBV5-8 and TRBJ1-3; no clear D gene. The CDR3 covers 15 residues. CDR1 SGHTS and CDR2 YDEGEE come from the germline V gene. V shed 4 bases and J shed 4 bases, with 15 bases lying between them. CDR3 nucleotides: TGTGCCAGCAGCCACCCAAGTACTGCGGGAAACACCATATATTTT. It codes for CASSHPSTAGNTIYF.

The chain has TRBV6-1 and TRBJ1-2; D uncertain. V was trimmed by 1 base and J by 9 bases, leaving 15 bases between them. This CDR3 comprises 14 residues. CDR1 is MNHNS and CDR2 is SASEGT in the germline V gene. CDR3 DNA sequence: TGTGCCAGCAGTGAAGGACCCGCTTCTAAAAGCTACACCTTC. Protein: CASSEGPASKSYTF.

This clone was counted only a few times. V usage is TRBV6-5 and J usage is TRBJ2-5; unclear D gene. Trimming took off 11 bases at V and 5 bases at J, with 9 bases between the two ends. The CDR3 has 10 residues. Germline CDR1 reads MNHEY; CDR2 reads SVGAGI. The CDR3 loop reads CAGGRETQYF. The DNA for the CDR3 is TGTGCCGGCGGCAGGGAGACCCAGTACTTC.

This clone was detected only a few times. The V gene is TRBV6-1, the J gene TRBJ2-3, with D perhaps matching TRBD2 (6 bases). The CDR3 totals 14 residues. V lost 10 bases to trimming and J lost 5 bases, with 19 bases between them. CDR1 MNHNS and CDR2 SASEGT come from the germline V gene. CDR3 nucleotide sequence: TGTGCCACCTACACCCGCCGGGGAGGAGATACGCAGTATTTT. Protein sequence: CATYTRRGGDTQYF.

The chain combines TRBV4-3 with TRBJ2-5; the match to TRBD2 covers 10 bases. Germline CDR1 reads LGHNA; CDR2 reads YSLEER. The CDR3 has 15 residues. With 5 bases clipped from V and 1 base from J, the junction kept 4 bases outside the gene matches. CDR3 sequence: CASSKGLAVQETQYF. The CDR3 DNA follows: TGCGCCAGCAGCAAAGGACTAGCGGTCCAAGAGACCCAGTACTTC.

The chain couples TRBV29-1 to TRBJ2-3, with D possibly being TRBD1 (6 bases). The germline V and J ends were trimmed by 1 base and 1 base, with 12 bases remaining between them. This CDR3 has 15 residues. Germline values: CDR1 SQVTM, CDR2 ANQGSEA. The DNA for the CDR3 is TGCAGCGTTGAAGGGACAGCCGGCGGCACAGATACGCAGTATTTT. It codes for CSVEGTAGGTDTQYF.

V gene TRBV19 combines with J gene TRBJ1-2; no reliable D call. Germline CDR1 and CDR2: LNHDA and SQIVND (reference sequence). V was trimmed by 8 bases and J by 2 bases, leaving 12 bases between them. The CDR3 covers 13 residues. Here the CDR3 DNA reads TGTGCCAGTCGGGCCGGAACAAACTATGGCTACACCTTC. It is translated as CASRAGTNYGYTF. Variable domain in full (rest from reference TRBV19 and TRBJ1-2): DGGITQSPKYLFRKEGQNVTLSCEQNLNHDAMYWYRQDPGQGLRLIYYSQIVNDFQKGDIAEGYSVSREKKESFPLTVTSAQKNPTAFYLCASRAGTNYGYTFGSGTRLTVV.

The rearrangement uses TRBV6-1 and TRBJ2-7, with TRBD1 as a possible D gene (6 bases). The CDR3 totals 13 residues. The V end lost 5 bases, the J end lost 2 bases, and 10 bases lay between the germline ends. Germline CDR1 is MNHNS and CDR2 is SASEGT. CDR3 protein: CASSFDRTYEQYF. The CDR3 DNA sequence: TGTGCCAGCAGTTTCGACAGGACCTACGAGCAGTACTTC.

CDR3 loop: CATSKQGNGEAFF. In DNA, the CDR3 is TGTGCCACCAGCAAACAGGGGAATGGTGAAGCTTTCTTT. The chain links TRBV15 to TRBJ1-1, with 7 bases fitting TRBD1. V lost 4 bases and J lost 7; bases outside the gene matches: 6. The CDR3 consists of 13 residues. CDR1 is LNHNV, CDR2 YYDKDF, per germline (reference sequence).

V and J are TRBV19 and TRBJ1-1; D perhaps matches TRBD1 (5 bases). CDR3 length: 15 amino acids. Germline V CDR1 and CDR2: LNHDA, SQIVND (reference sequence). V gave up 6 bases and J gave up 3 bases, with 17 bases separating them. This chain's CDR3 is CASRQAVFLHTEAFF. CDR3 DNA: TGTGCCAGTAGACAGGCAGTTTTTTTACACACTGAAGCTTTCTTT.

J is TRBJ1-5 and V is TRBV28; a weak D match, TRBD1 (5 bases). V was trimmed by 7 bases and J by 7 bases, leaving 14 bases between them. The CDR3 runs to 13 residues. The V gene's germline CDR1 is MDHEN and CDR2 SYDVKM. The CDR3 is CASKFRVGQPQHF. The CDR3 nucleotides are TGTGCCAGCAAATTCAGGGTCGGACAGCCCCAGCATTTT. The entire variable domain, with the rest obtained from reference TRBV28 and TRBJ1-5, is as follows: DVKVTQSSRYLVKRTGEKVFLECVQDMDHENMFWYRQDPGLGLRLIYFSYDVKMKEKGDIPEGYSVSREKKERFSLILESASTNQTSMYLCASKFRVGQPQHFGDGTRLSIL.

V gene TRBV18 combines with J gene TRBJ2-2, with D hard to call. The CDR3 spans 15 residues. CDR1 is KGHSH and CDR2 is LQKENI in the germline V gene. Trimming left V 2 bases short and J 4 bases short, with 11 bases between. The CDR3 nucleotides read TGTGCCAGCTCACCAACCCTTACGGGCACCGGGGAGCTGTTTTTT. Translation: CASSPTLTGTGELFF. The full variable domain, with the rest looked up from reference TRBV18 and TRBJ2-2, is NAGVMQNPRHLVRRRGQEARLRCSPMKGHSHVYWYRQLPEEGLKFMVYLQKENIIDESGMPKERFSAEFPKEGPSILRIQQVVRGDSAAYFCASSPTLTGTGELFFGEGSRLTVL.

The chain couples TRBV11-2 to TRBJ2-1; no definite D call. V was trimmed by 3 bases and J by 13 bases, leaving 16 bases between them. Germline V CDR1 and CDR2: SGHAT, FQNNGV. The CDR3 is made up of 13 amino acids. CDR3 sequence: CASSFQTSFGQFF. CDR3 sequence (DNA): TGTGCCAGCAGCTTTCAAACGAGCTTTGGTCAGTTCTTC.

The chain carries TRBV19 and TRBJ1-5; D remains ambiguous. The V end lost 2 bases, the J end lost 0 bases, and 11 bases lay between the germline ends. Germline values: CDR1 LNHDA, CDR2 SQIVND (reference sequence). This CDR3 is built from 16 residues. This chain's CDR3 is CASSIKRRNSNQPQHF. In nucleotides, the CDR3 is TGTGCCAGTAGTATAAAACGAAGAAATAGCAATCAGCCCCAGCATTTT. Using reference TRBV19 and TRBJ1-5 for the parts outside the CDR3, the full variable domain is DGGITQSPKYLFRKEGQNVTLSCEQNLNHDAMYWYRQDPGQGLRLIYYSQIVNDFQKGDIAEGYSVSREKKESFPLTVTSAQKNPTAFYLCASSIKRRNSNQPQHFGDGTRLSIL.

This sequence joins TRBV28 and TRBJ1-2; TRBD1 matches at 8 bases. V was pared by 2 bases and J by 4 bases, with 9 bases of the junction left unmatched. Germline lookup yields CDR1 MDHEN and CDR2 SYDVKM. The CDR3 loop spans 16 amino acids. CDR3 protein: CASSLQTGVPGYGYTF. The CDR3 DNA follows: TGTGCCAGCAGTTTACAGACAGGGGTCCCCGGCTATGGCTACACCTTC.

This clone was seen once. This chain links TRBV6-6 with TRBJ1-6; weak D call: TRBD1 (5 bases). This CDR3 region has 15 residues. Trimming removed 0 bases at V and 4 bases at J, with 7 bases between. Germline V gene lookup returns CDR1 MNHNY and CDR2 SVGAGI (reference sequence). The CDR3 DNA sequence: TGTGCCAGCAGTTACTCCGCAGGGTATAATTCACCCCTCCACTTT. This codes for CASSYSAGYNSPLHF.

CDR3 nucleotide sequence: TGTGCCAGTAGTATAGCCGTACAACCGCACACGAATACGCAGTATTTT. Its translation is CASSIAVQPHTNTQYF. This chain links TRBV19 with TRBJ2-3; D is uncertain. The CDR3 contains 16 residues. Trimming left V 1 base short and J 7 bases short, with 18 bases between. Germline V gene data show CDR1 as LNHDA and CDR2 as SQIVND (reference sequence).

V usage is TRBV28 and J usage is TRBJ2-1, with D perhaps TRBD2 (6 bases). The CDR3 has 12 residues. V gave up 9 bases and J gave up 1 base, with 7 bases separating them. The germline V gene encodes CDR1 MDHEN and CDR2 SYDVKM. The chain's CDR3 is CASLASYNEQFF. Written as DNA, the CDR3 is TGTGCCAGTCTAGCGTCCTACAATGAGCAGTTCTTC.

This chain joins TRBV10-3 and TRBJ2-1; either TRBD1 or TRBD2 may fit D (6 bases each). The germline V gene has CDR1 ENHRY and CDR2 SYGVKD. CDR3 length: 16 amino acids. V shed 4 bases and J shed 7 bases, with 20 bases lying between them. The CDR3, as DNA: TGTGCCATCAGTGCGTCTCTCGGGGGCGATCTAAATGAGCAGTTCTTC. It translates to CAISASLGGDLNEQFF.

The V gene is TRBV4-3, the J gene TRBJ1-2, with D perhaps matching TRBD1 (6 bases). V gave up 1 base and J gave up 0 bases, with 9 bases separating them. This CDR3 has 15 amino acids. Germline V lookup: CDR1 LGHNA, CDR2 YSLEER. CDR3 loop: CASSQGAGANYGYTF. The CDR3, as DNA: TGCGCCAGCAGCCAAGGAGCAGGGGCTAACTATGGCTACACCTTC.